This T cell receptor (beta chain) was sequenced in a study of blood T cell repertoires in COVID-19. About the study: Both acute and convalescent COVID-19 samples were obtained from the United States, Italy and Spain.

TCRdb's table, derived via immunoSEQ multiplex PCR, lists solely in-frame clones and lacks some. The top ten clones hold less than 20% of a sample with roughly 220,000 clones, 84% of them seen once. Material: peripheral blood. This TCR came from a man aged 30 to 39 with active or convalescent COVID-19.

The CDR3 nucleotides are TGTGCCAGCAGCAAGGGGGTAGTGGGGTACGAGCAGTACTTC. Its translation is CASSKGVVGYEQYF. The chain recombines TRBV11-2 with TRBJ2-7, with TRBD1 as a possible D gene (6 bases). V lost 5 bases to trimming and J lost 4 bases, with 15 bases between them. The CDR3 consists of 14 residues. Per germline, CDR1 SGHAT and CDR2 FQNNGV. Complete variable domain (other parts from reference TRBV11-2 and TRBJ2-7): EAGVAQSPRYKIIEKRQSVAFWCNPISGHATLYWYQQILGQGPKLLIQFQNNGVVDDSQLPKDRFSAERLKGVDSTLKIQPAKLEDSAVYLCASSKGVVGYEQYFGPGTRLTVT.